These T cell receptor beta chains were read from a single sample in a study of OX40 agonist ivuxolimab in advanced cancers. Here immunoSEQ multiplex PCR was the method, and the copy in TCRdb shows in-frame clones only, minus some. This sample yields 55,000 to 65,000 clones, of which approximately 89% are seen a single time; about 17% belongs to the top ten. The source material was CD4+ or CD8+ T cells sorted from blood, sampled in a trial of the OX40 agonist ivuxolimab. The receptors stem from an adult with an advanced solid tumor such as melanoma, head and neck, liver or kidney cancer. The CDR3 runs from the conserved cysteine through the conserved F or W. A D gene is named only where the DNA matches it firmly. Size is omitted from some rows. Given values are once, few, many or a class for expanded clones.

J,size,D,V,CDR3,DNA
TRBJ1-1,-,-,TRBV4-1,CASSQEAGINTEAFF,TGCGCCAGCAGCCAAGAAGCCGGGATCAACACTGAAGCTTTCTTT
TRBJ1-1,-,-,TRBV28,CASWARGDTEAFF,TGTGCCAGCTGGGCGAGAGGAGACACTGAAGCTTTCTTT
TRBJ1-5,-,-,TRBV2,CASVADSNQPQHF,TGTGCCAGCGTAGCAGATAGCAATCAGCCCCAGCATTTT
TRBJ1-2,-,TRBD1,TRBV19,CAGTGENTF,TGTGCCGGGACAGGGGAAAACACCTTC
TRBJ2-7,once,-,TRBV11-2,CASSSGLGYEQYF,TGTGCCAGCAGCTCGGGACTCGGCTACGAGCAGTACTTC
TRBJ1-4,-,TRBD1,TRBV5-5,CASRGQGSEKLFF,TGTGCCAGCAGGGGACAGGGGAGTGAAAAACTGTTTTTT
TRBJ2-1,-,TRBD2,TRBV30,CAWSWGGSYNEQFF,TGTGCCTGGAGTTGGGGGGGATCCTACAATGAGCAGTTCTTC
TRBJ2-1,-,-,TRBV4-1,CASSQEPAYNEQFF,TGCGCCAGCAGCCAAGAACCAGCCTACAATGAGCAGTTCTTC
TRBJ2-5,-,-,TRBV4-1,CASSQAPGPGETQYF,TGCGCCAGCAGCCAAGCCCCGGGACCGGGGGAGACCCAGTACTTC
TRBJ2-7,-,TRBD2,TRBV27,CASSRDYSTFSYEQYF,TGTGCCAGCAGTCGGGACTATTCAACCTTCTCCTACGAGCAGTACTTC
TRBJ1-6,-,TRBD1,TRBV11-2,CASSLVAGTGQSPLHF,TGTGCCAGCAGCTTAGTCGCCGGGACAGGGCAGTCACCCCTCCACTTT
TRBJ1-4,-,-,TRBV5-6,CASSFGSNEKLFF,TGTGCCAGCAGCTTTGGTTCTAATGAAAAACTGTTTTTT
TRBJ1-2,-,-,TRBV2,CARPGNDWGYTF,TGTGCCCGCCCGGGGAATGATTGGGGCTACACCTTC
TRBJ2-2,-,-,TRBV5-1,CASSLAGGGELFF,TGCGCCAGCAGCTTGGCGGGCGGCGGGGAGCTGTTTTTT
TRBJ2-7,-,-,TRBV19,CASSIIGGDEQYF,TGTGCCAGTAGTATTATTGGGGGCGACGAGCAGTACTTC
TRBJ2-1,-,TRBD2,TRBV7-9,CASSSTHGLAGDYNEQFF,TGTGCCAGCAGCTCAACCCATGGACTAGCGGGGGACTACAATGAGCAGTTCTTC
TRBJ2-1,-,-,TRBV5-4,CASSGRGANEQFF,TGTGCCAGCAGCGGGAGGGGGGCCAATGAGCAGTTCTTC
TRBJ1-1,-,-,TRBV11-2,CASSLVGGVNTEAFF,TGTGCCAGCAGCTTAGTGGGGGGGGTGAACACTGAAGCTTTCTTT
TRBJ2-1,-,TRBD1,TRBV7-6,CASRGTGLRNEQFF,TGTGCCAGCAGGGGGACAGGTTTGAGGAATGAGCAGTTCTTC
TRBJ1-2,-,TRBD1,TRBV6-1,CASSREGTVIYTF,TGTGCCAGCAGCCGCGAGGGGACAGTTATCTACACCTTC
TRBJ1-2,-,TRBD1,TRBV2,CASSEWDREDGYTF,TGTGCCAGCAGTGAGTGGGACAGGGAGGACGGCTACACCTTC
TRBJ2-1,once,-,TRBV28,CASSLVGGLGAPLNNEQFF,TGTGCCAGCAGTTTAGTGGGGGGATTAGGGGCTCCCCTCAACAATGAGCAGTTCTTC
TRBJ2-5,-,TRBD1,TRBV15,CATSFSRGFQETQYF,TGTGCCACCAGCTTCTCCAGGGGGTTCCAAGAGACCCAGTACTTC
TRBJ2-7,-,-,TRBV5-1,CASHLTGSYEQYF,TGCGCCAGCCATCTGACAGGCTCCTACGAGCAGTACTTC
TRBJ2-7,-,-,TRBV14,CASSQSSYEQYF,TGTGCCAGCAGCCAATCATCCTACGAGCAGTACTTC
TRBJ1-2,few,-,TRBV9,CASSVEARWDNGYTF,TGTGCCAGCAGCGTAGAAGCACGGTGGGACAATGGCTACACCTTC
TRBJ2-1,-,TRBD2,TRBV19,CASSISPDSGGPSSYNEQFF,TGTGCCAGTAGTATTTCTCCGGATAGCGGGGGGCCAAGCTCCTACAATGAGCAGTTCTTC
TRBJ2-7,-,TRBD1,TRBV5-1,CASSRDGQGAEEQYF,TGCGCCAGCAGCCGAGACGGACAGGGGGCAGAAGAGCAGTACTTC
TRBJ2-1,-,-,TRBV7-3,CASRQNSENEQFF,TGTGCCAGCAGACAAAATAGTGAGAATGAGCAGTTCTTC
TRBJ2-7,-,-,TRBV4-2,CASSQARFGQGYEQYF,TGTGCCAGCAGCCAAGCCCGGTTCGGGCAGGGCTACGAGCAGTACTTC
TRBJ2-1,-,TRBD2,TRBV27,CASSEGNMIAGRNEQFF,TGTGCCAGCAGCGAGGGGAACATGATAGCGGGGAGAAATGAGCAGTTCTTC
TRBJ2-2,-,-,TRBV30,CAWSSESGELFF,TGTGCCTGGAGTAGTGAGAGCGGGGAGCTGTTTTTT
TRBJ2-2,-,-,TRBV9,CASSAFPGELFF,TGTGCCAGCAGCGCATTCCCCGGGGAGCTGTTTTTT
TRBJ1-1,-,TRBD1,TRBV19,CASSLDRAGQAFF,TGTGCCAGTAGTCTGGACAGGGCTGGGCAAGCTTTCTTT
TRBJ2-1,-,-,TRBV7-6,CASIGMGVYNEQFF,TGTGCCAGCATTGGGATGGGGGTCTACAATGAGCAGTTCTTC
TRBJ1-1,-,TRBD1,TRBV11-2,CASSLVTGTVDPEAFF,TGTGCCAGCAGCTTAGTCACCGGGACAGTAGACCCTGAAGCTTTCTTT
TRBJ1-3,-,-,TRBV9,CASSSPDEVTIYF,TGTGCCAGCAGCTCCCCGGACGAAGTAACCATATATTTT
TRBJ1-2,-,-,TRBV13,CASSLGVKPYYGYTF,TGTGCCAGCAGCTTAGGGGTCAAACCCTACTATGGCTACACCTTC
TRBJ2-7,-,-,TRBV28,CASSLVGDTYEQYF,TGTGCCAGCAGTTTGGTCGGAGACACGTACGAGCAGTACTTC
TRBJ1-5,-,-,TRBV6-1,CASRDSMSNQPQHF,TGTGCCAGCAGAGACAGTATGAGCAATCAGCCCCAGCATTTT
TRBJ2-7,once,-,TRBV11-2,CASSFLQGSYEQYF,TGTGCCAGCAGCTTCCTTCAGGGTAGCTACGAGCAGTACTTC
TRBJ2-7,-,TRBD1,TRBV6-5,CASSSTGAYEQYF,TGTGCCAGCAGTTCAACAGGGGCCTACGAGCAGTACTTC
TRBJ2-7,-,TRBD1,TRBV19,CASSSWWQGAYEQYF,TGTGCCAGTAGTTCCTGGTGGCAGGGGGCATACGAGCAGTACTTC
TRBJ2-5,-,-,TRBV6-5,CASSSREAQYF,TGTGCCAGCAGCTCCAGGGAGGCCCAGTACTTC
TRBJ2-1,-,TRBD2,TRBV7-3,CASSLTGLAGNNEQFF,TGTGCCAGCAGCTTAACTGGGCTAGCGGGGAACAATGAGCAGTTCTTC
TRBJ2-3,-,TRBD1,TRBV18,CASSPVGQEGEDTQYF,TGTGCCAGCTCACCAGTGGGACAGGAAGGGGAGGATACGCAGTATTTT
TRBJ1-1,-,-,TRBV29-1,CSVEDSRNTEAFF,TGCAGCGTTGAGGACAGCAGGAACACTGAAGCTTTCTTT
TRBJ1-2,-,-,TRBV11-2,CASGGARGYTF,TGTGCCAGCGGGGGGGCGCGAGGCTACACCTTC
TRBJ2-5,-,-,TRBV5-1,CASSILPGPTETQYF,TGCGCCAGCAGCATTTTACCGGGACCCACGGAGACCCAGTACTTC
TRBJ2-2,-,-,TRBV5-6,CASSFTYREAGELFF,TGTGCCAGCAGCTTCACCTACAGGGAGGCCGGGGAGCTGTTTTTT
TRBJ1-2,once,TRBD1,TRBV9,CASSSRDRDPFVYGYTF,TGTGCCAGCAGCAGCCGGGACAGGGACCCTTTCGTCTATGGCTACACCTTC
TRBJ1-4,-,TRBD1,TRBV6-6,CASRARTGPYEKMFF,TGTGCCAGCAGGGCAAGGACAGGGCCTTATGAAAAAATGTTTTTT
TRBJ1-1,-,-,TRBV28,CASYPSVEYTEAFF,TGTGCCAGTTACCCCTCTGTCGAGTACACTGAAGCTTTCTTT
TRBJ1-2,-,-,TRBV7-2,CASSLYGGSFYGYTF,TGTGCCAGCAGCTTATACGGGGGTTCCTTCTATGGCTACACCTTC
TRBJ2-7,-,-,TRBV6-1,CASSETGGFYEQYF,TGTGCCAGCAGTGAAACTGGGGGCTTCTACGAGCAGTACTTC
TRBJ2-5,-,-,TRBV15,CATSRDVSQETQYF,TGTGCCACCAGCAGAGATGTCAGCCAAGAGACCCAGTACTTC
TRBJ2-5,-,-,TRBV27,CASSFTGETQYF,TGTGCCAGCAGTTTTACCGGAGAGACCCAGTACTTC
TRBJ1-1,-,-,TRBV6-1,CASHLNTEAFF,TGTGCCAGCCATCTAAACACTGAAGCTTTCTTT
TRBJ1-2,-,TRBD1,TRBV27,CASSINRGRDGYTF,TGTGCCAGCAGTATTAACAGGGGGCGGGATGGCTACACCTTC
TRBJ2-7,-,-,TRBV6-5,CASSNNEQYF,TGTGCCAGCAGTAACAACGAGCAGTACTTC